This T cell receptor beta chain was documented in a study of identical twins. Overall study results and limits: Within cord blood, abundant beta clonotypes carried fewer insertions, but memory repertoires showed no such trend.

This clonotype was seen more than once but under ten times. The antigen remains undetermined. This CDR3 contains 14 residues. Germline CDR1 and CDR2: MGHRA and YSYEKL. After removal of 2 bases from V and 3 bases from J, the junction contained 1 base not matched to a gene. cDNA carried unique molecular identifiers, and a universal primer site was added by template switching. A single record per CDR3 protein comes from TCRdb applying MiXCR to the 5' RACE reads. The sample shows 200,000 to 250,000 distinct CDR3 sequences, approximately 11% of them seen only once. Donors uniformly comprised healthy Caucasians. The same specimen was also included in a second study, on yellow fever vaccine responses in identical twins.

Sequencing was carried out using memory (CD45RO+) T cells sorted from blood. The V gene is TRBV4-1, the J gene TRBJ2-7; 10 bases match TRBD1. This clonotype was sampled from a woman in her late teens or twenties in good health. The CDR3 nucleotides read TGCGCCAGCAGCCAATGGGACAGGGGCTACGAGCAGTACTTC. Protein: CASSQWDRGYEQYF.